These 8 T cell receptor beta chains were sequenced from one sample in a study of CD8 T cells in ankylosing spondylitis. Broader study findings: Within ankylosing spondylitis blood, a TCR beta motif made up of under 10 highly homologous variants appeared to be characteristic.

MiXCR, applied by TCRdb to the 5' RACE reads, yields one record per CDR3 protein. The data contain over 600,000 distinct CDR3 sequences, roughly 19% of them singletons. Their target antigens are unknown. The specimen sequenced was blood, either unsorted or a sorted T cell fraction (not recorded which). The receptors come from a male donor with ankylosing spondylitis.

This clonotype came up a few times. The rearrangement joins TRBV5-6 to TRBJ1-1; no clear D gene. This CDR3 spans 15 amino acids. Germline CDR1 is SGHDT and CDR2 is YYEEEE. V lost 2 bases and J lost 2, with 13 bases in between. Here the CDR3 reads CASSFTNTANTEAFF. The CDR3 region has the DNA TGTGCCAGCAGCTTCACAAACACAGCTAACACTGAAGCTTTCTTT.

This clonotype occurred many times. J is TRBJ1-2 and V is TRBV27, with D unclear. The CDR3 runs 13 residues. Trimming shortened V by 6 bases and J by 2 bases, and 10 bases separated the two germline ends. Germline loops: CDR1 MNHEY, CDR2 SMNVEV (reference sequence). The CDR3, as DNA: TGTGCCAGCAGCTCAACAGTAAACTATGGCTACACCTTC. Amino acids: CASSSTVNYGYTF.

This chain links TRBV20-1 with TRBJ2-3, with D possibly being TRBD2 (5 bases). Germline loops: CDR1 DFQATT, CDR2 SNEGSKA (reference sequence). Trimming stripped 0 bases from V and 6 bases from J, with 10 bases between. The CDR3 loop spans 13 amino acids. This CDR3 is CSARDGRKDTQYF. The CDR3 DNA is TGCAGTGCTAGAGATGGGAGAAAGGATACGCAGTATTTT.

This rearrangement joins TRBV6-2 or TRBV6-3 to TRBJ2-7; a possible D gene is TRBD2 (6 bases). V lost 4 bases and J 0 bases, leaving 13 bases between the germline ends. The germline gives CDR1 MNHEY, CDR2 SVGEGT. The CDR3 has 15 amino acids. For the CDR3, the DNA is TGTGCCAGCAGTTCCCAGTGGCGGGGCTCCTACGAGCAGTACTTC. Translating gives CASSSQWRGSYEQYF.

V gene TRBV12-3 or TRBV12-4 combines with J gene TRBJ2-1; D remains ambiguous. V was clipped by 4 bases and J by 4 bases, with 11 bases between them. This CDR3 region has 14 residues. Written as DNA, the CDR3 is TGTGCCAGCAGTTCCAGTACTCTATACAATGAGCAGTTCTTC. Its protein product is CASSSSTLYNEQFF.

This chain connects TRBV3-1 to TRBJ2-5, with 7 bases that match TRBD2. With V trimmed by 4 bases and J by 2 bases, 7 bases remained unmatched. The CDR3 consists of 15 residues. Germline values: CDR1 LGHDT, CDR2 YNNKEL (reference sequence). This CDR3 reads CASSPSSSGQETQYF. CDR3 DNA sequence: TGTGCCAGCAGCCCGTCCTCTAGCGGACAAGAGACCCAGTACTTC.

This clonotype has more than one count but fewer than ten. The chain joins TRBV11-3 to TRBJ2-1; 8 nucleotides match TRBD2. The CDR3 loop spans 16 amino acids. Germline-derived CDR1 and CDR2 are SGHNT and YENEEA. V was clipped by 4 bases and J by 5 bases; unmatched bases: 10. The chain's CDR3 is CASSSRLAKKDNEQFF. The CDR3, as DNA: TGTGCCAGCAGCTCCCGACTAGCGAAGAAAGACAATGAGCAGTTCTTC.

CDR3 bases: TGTGCCACCAGCAGAGAGGGGAGAAAGTTTTCGTCCTACGAGCAGTACTTC. This codes for CATSREGRKFSSYEQYF. V is TRBV15 and J is TRBJ2-7; maybe TRBD2 (5 bases). The V end lost 0 bases, the J end lost 1 base, and 16 bases lay between the germline ends. This CDR3 contains 17 residues. The germline V gene has CDR1 LNHNV and CDR2 YYDKDF (reference sequence).